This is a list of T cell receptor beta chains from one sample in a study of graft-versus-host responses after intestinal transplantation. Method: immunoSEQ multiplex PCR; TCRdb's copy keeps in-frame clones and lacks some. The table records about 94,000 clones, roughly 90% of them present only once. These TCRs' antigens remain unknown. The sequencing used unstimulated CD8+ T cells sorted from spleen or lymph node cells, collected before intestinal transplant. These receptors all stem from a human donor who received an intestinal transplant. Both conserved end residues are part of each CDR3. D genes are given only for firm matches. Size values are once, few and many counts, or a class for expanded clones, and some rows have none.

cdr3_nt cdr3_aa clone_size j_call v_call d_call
TGTGCCAGTCGACGGGGGAACGGGGTATATGGCTACACCTTC CASRRGNGVYGYTF - TRBJ1-2 TRBV19 -
TGTGCCAGCAGCTTAGTACTAGCGGGAGAGACCCAGTACTTC CASSLVLAGETQYF - TRBJ2-5 TRBV7-9 TRBD2
TGTGCCAGCTCACCGACAGGGAATTCCTACGAGCAGTACTTC CASSPTGNSYEQYF once TRBJ2-7 TRBV18 TRBD1
TGTGCCAGCAGTGAGATTAGTCAGCCCCAGCATTTT CASSEISQPQHF - TRBJ1-5 TRBV6-1 -
TGTGCCAGCAGTGAGGGACTTTATAGCAATCAGCCCCAGCATTTT CASSEGLYSNQPQHF - TRBJ1-5 TRBV6-1 -
TGTGCCAGCAGCTACGGGACAGGGGGCAGCATTCAGTACTTC CASSYGTGGSIQYF - TRBJ2-4 TRBV5-6 TRBD1
TGTGCCAGCAGTTATCAGGAAGACGGCTACGAGCAGTACTTC CASSYQEDGYEQYF - TRBJ2-7 TRBV6-5 -
TGTGCCAGCAGCTTGGTCAGGCTCTCTGGGGCCAACGTCCTGACTTTC CASSLVRLSGANVLTF once TRBJ2-6 TRBV5-4 -
TGTGCCTGGAGTACGGGACAGGGTTCTGAAGCTTTCTTT CAWSTGQGSEAFF - TRBJ1-1 TRBV30 TRBD1
TGTGCCAGCAGTGGGACAGGGCTGAATGAGCAGTTCTTC CASSGTGLNEQFF - TRBJ2-1 TRBV6-5 TRBD1
TGCGCCAGCAGCCAAGATCTTAGGGGGCTCGGCACAGATACGCAGTATTTT CASSQDLRGLGTDTQYF - TRBJ2-3 TRBV4-3 TRBD1
TGCGCCAGCAGCCGAGGGACAGGGAGCTACGAGCAGTACTTC CASSRGTGSYEQYF once TRBJ2-7 TRBV5-1 TRBD1
TGTGCCAGCAGCTGGTTCATAGCATTCACAGATACGCAGTATTTT CASSWFIAFTDTQYF - TRBJ2-3 TRBV7-2 -
TGTGCCAGCAGTTTAGCCGGGAACAATGAGCAGTTCTTC CASSLAGNNEQFF - TRBJ2-1 TRBV27 -
TGTGCCAGCAGCCGGACAGAACCCGGGGAGCTGTTTTTT CASSRTEPGELFF - TRBJ2-2 TRBV7-8 -
TGCGCCAGCTCCCGGGGAGGTTACAATGAGCAGTTCTTC CASSRGGYNEQFF - TRBJ2-1 TRBV5-1 -
TGCAGTGCTGTGACTAGTGTCAGGAGGTTCTTC CSAVTSVRRFF - TRBJ2-1 TRBV20-1 -
TGCGCCAGCAGCTCTAGCGGGCTCTACAATGAGCAGTTCTTC CASSSSGLYNEQFF - TRBJ2-1 TRBV5-1 TRBD2
TGTGCCAGCAGTTATTCTCGTACCCCAGCAGGTGGAGGCTACACCTTC CASSYSRTPAGGGYTF - TRBJ1-2 TRBV6-5 -
TGTGCCAGCAGCGGACGACAGGGCAACACCGGGGAGCTGTTTTTT CASSGRQGNTGELFF - TRBJ2-2 TRBV9 TRBD1
TGTGCCTGGAGGGGGGAAGGGACAGGGGTCCCAGAGACCCAGTACTTC CAWRGEGTGVPETQYF - TRBJ2-5 TRBV30 TRBD1
TGTGCCAGCAGTGGGGGCGGGGGGCGTCCCTACGAGCAGTACTTC CASSGGGGRPYEQYF - TRBJ2-7 TRBV2 TRBD2
TGTGCCAGCAGTTTTCGTCCTATGAACACTGAAGCTTTCTTT CASSFRPMNTEAFF - TRBJ1-1 TRBV28 -
TGTGCCAGCAGTTTCGGGACAGGGAATGAAAAACTGTTTTTT CASSFGTGNEKLFF once TRBJ1-4 TRBV27 TRBD1
TGTGCCAGCAGCTACCGACAGGGCTACTACGAGCAGTACTTC CASSYRQGYYEQYF - TRBJ2-7 TRBV7-9 TRBD1
TGTGCCAGCAGCTTAACGGGGTCTGGCGAGCAGTACTTC CASSLTGSGEQYF - TRBJ2-7 TRBV7-9 -
TGCGCCAGCAGCTTCCTAGCGGGAGAGTCAGATACGCAGTATTTT CASSFLAGESDTQYF - TRBJ2-3 TRBV5-1 TRBD2
TGTGCCAGCAGCGACAGGGTATTTCAGTATTTT CASSDRVFQYF - TRBJ2-3 TRBV5-6 TRBD1
TGTGCCAGCCATAAGGGGGGGGAAGCTTTCTTT CASHKGGEAFF once TRBJ1-1 TRBV27 -
TGTGCCAGCAGCCGGACAGGGGGGATTGATGAGCAGTTCTTC CASSRTGGIDEQFF - TRBJ2-1 TRBV28 TRBD1
TGCGCCAGCAGCCAAGTCCCCATGAACACTGAAGCTTTCTTT CASSQVPMNTEAFF - TRBJ1-1 TRBV4-1 -
TGTGCCAGCAGCTTGTACAGGGATGAAGCTTTCTTT CASSLYRDEAFF - TRBJ1-1 TRBV5-4 -
TGTGCCTGGAGTGGCGGGGTATCCTACAATGAGCAGTTCTTC CAWSGGVSYNEQFF - TRBJ2-1 TRBV30 -
TGTGCCAGCAGCTATGTGCAGGGCGAGCAGTACTTC CASSYVQGEQYF - TRBJ2-7 TRBV7-9 -
TGCAGCGTTTGGACTAGCGGGGAGCTGTTTTTT CSVWTSGELFF - TRBJ2-2 TRBV29-1 TRBD2
TGTGCCGCTAGGGCTAGCGGGGGGGCCGACAATGAGCAGTTCTTC CAARASGGADNEQFF once TRBJ2-1 TRBV7-9 TRBD2
TGTGCCAGCAGCTCCACGACTAGCGGGGCCAGAGAGTTC CASSSTTSGAREF - TRBJ2-7 TRBV7-2 TRBD2
TGTGCCATGCAGGGGGCGTCCCGGGACACCATATATTTT CAMQGASRDTIYF - TRBJ1-3 TRBV2 TRBD1
TGCGCCAGCAGCCAATCCCGGGTACAGGTCTACGAGCAGTACTTC CASSQSRVQVYEQYF once TRBJ2-7 TRBV4-3 -
TGTGCCAGCAGTCAGGGACAGATACACACCGGGGAGCTGTTTTTT CASSQGQIHTGELFF - TRBJ2-2 TRBV6-5 TRBD1
TGTGCCAGCAGTTCTAGGCCCTCCGCCCATGAGCAGTTCTTC CASSSRPSAHEQFF - TRBJ2-1 TRBV6-5 -
TGCGCCAGCAGCCTGGAGGGACAGGGCGATCCCTACGAGCAGTACTTC CASSLEGQGDPYEQYF - TRBJ2-7 TRBV5-1 TRBD1
TGTGCCAGCAGCCCTCGACAGGGGGCAACAGATACGCAGTATTTT CASSPRQGATDTQYF - TRBJ2-3 TRBV7-6 TRBD1
TGTGCCAGCACACTGTTGGGCTTGGCGCAGGAGACCCAGTACTTC CASTLLGLAQETQYF - TRBJ2-5 TRBV6-6 -
TGTGCCAGCAGCTTGTACGGGGCCTACAATGAGCAGTTCTTC CASSLYGAYNEQFF - TRBJ2-1 TRBV5-4 -
TGTGCCAGCAGCGTACACGGGGAGATGGTTCAGTACTTC CASSVHGEMVQYF - TRBJ2-4 TRBV7-9 -
TGTGCCAGACCTGGACAGCCGACAGATACGCAGTATTTT CARPGQPTDTQYF - TRBJ2-3 TRBV2 -
TGCGCCAGCACCACCCAACTAGGCTCCCTCTCCTACGAGCAGTACTTC CASTTQLGSLSYEQYF - TRBJ2-7 TRBV4-1 -
TGTGCCAGCAGTGACCGACTAGCCCCAGATACGCAGTATTTT CASSDRLAPDTQYF - TRBJ2-3 TRBV6-1 TRBD2
TGTGCCAGCAGGCGTCTCACAGGGGCCGATCAGCCCCAGCATTTT CASRRLTGADQPQHF once TRBJ1-5 TRBV2 TRBD1
TGTGCCAGCAGTTTACCGACAGGGTTGTGGACTGAAGCTTTCTTT CASSLPTGLWTEAFF once TRBJ1-1 TRBV28 TRBD1
TGCGCCAGCAGCTTGGCTAGCGGGCCATCCTACAATGAGCAGTTCTTC CASSLASGPSYNEQFF - TRBJ2-1 TRBV5-1 TRBD2
TGTGCCAGCAGCGTAACAGGGAATAATTCACCCCTCCACTTT CASSVTGNNSPLHF - TRBJ1-6 TRBV7-9 -
TGTGCCATCAGTGAGTTGAGGGACAGCGTTCCCTCTGGCGGGGCCAACGTCCTGACTTTC CAISELRDSVPSGGANVLTF - TRBJ2-6 TRBV10-3 TRBD1
TGTGCCAGCTCACCGAGGCGCCAAGAGACCCAGTACTTC CASSPRRQETQYF - TRBJ2-5 TRBV18 -
TGTGCCAGCAGTTTTGCCAGGGCGTCCTACGAGCAGTACTTC CASSFARASYEQYF - TRBJ2-7 TRBV27 -
TGTGCCTGGAGTGTACTGCGGGTTGAAGCTTTCTTT CAWSVLRVEAFF - TRBJ1-1 TRBV30 -
TGCGCCAGCAGTTTCCGGAACACTGAAGCTTTCTTT CASSFRNTEAFF once TRBJ1-1 TRBV28 -
TGTGCCAGCAGCTTAGAGCTCCCGGGGGCAGATACGCAGTATTTT CASSLELPGADTQYF - TRBJ2-3 TRBV7-2 -
TGCGCCAGCAGCTGGAAACCAGTAAGGGGGGGCACTGAAGCTTTCTTT CASSWKPVRGGTEAFF - TRBJ1-1 TRBV5-1 -